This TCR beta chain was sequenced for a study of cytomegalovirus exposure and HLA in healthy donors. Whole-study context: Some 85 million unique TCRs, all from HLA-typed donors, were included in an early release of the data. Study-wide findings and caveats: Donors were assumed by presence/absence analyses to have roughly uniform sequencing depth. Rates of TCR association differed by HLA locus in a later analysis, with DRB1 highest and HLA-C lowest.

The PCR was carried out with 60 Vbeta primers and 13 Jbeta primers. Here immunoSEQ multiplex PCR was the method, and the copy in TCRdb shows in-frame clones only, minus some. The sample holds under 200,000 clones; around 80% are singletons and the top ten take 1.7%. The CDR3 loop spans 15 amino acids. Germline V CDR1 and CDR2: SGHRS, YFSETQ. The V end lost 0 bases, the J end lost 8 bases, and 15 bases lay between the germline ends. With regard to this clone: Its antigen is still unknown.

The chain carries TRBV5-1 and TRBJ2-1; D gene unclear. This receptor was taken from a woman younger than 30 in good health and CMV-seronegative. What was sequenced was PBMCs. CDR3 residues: CASSLVRGLRDEQFF. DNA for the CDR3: TGCGCCAGCAGCTTGGTGCGCGGTTTGAGAGATGAGCAGTTCTTC.